These 18 T cell receptor beta chains originate from one sample sequenced in a study of blood T cell repertoires in COVID-19. Some clones are missing from TCRdb's copy, which holds only in-frame ones; the method was immunoSEQ multiplex PCR. The table includes about 82,000 clones, 78% detected once. The sample was peripheral blood. The receptors stem from a man aged 60 to 75 with COVID-19, enrolled during active disease.

The V gene is TRBV19, the J gene TRBJ1-2; maybe TRBD1 (6 bases). Germline loops: CDR1 LNHDA, CDR2 SQIVND (reference sequence). V was clipped by 4 bases and J by 4 bases, with 13 bases between them. CDR3 length: 14 residues. This chain's CDR3 is CASSRIGQTYGYTF. In nucleotides, the CDR3 is TGTGCCAGTAGTAGGATAGGACAGACCTATGGCTACACCTTC. The full variable domain, rest sourced from reference TRBV19 and TRBJ1-2, is DGGITQSPKYLFRKEGQNVTLSCEQNLNHDAMYWYRQDPGQGLRLIYYSQIVNDFQKGDIAEGYSVSREKKESFPLTVTSAQKNPTAFYLCASSRIGQTYGYTFGSGTRLTVV.

As DNA, the CDR3 is TGTGCCAGCAGAGGGGTGGGACAGTCTAGCACAGATACGCAGTATTTT. Translating gives CASRGVGQSSTDTQYF. This chain joins TRBV13 and TRBJ2-3; 7 bases are shared with TRBD1. V lost 6 bases to trimming and J lost 0 bases; unmatched junction nucleotides: 9. CDR1 and CDR2 (germline): PRHDT, FYEKMQ (reference sequence). CDR3 length: 16 residues.

CDR3 region: CASSLDRYTGELFF. The CDR3 nucleotides are TGCGCCAGCAGCTTGGACAGATACACCGGGGAGCTGTTTTTT. The chain is built from TRBV5-1 and TRBJ2-2; D unresolved. This CDR3 has 14 residues. The V gene lost 0 bases and the J gene lost 3 bases, with 6 bases spanning the gap. Germline assignment: CDR1 SGHRS and CDR2 YFSETQ.

This chain links TRBV5-4 with TRBJ2-3, with 9 bases aligning to TRBD1. The CDR3 is made up of 14 amino acids. Germline V gene data show CDR1 as SGHNT and CDR2 as YYREEE (reference sequence). The V segment lost 5 bases and the J segment 3 bases; nucleotides outside the gene matches: 4. This CDR3 reads CASRLTGGTDTQYF. CDR3 DNA sequence: TGTGCCAGCAGACTGACAGGGGGAACAGATACGCAGTATTTT.

The count of this clone is one. The chain employs TRBV5-1 and TRBJ1-6; TRBD1 is a possible D gene (5 bases). The length of the CDR3 is 14 residues. Trimming took off 1 base at V and 8 bases at J, with 10 bases between the two ends. Germline V gene lookup returns CDR1 SGHRS and CDR2 YFSETQ. The DNA for the CDR3 is TGCGCCAGCAGCTTGTGGGGCCTTGATTCACCCCTCCACTTT. Translated, it gives CASSLWGLDSPLHF.

The V gene is TRBV15, the J gene TRBJ2-7, with 7 positions matching TRBD1. CDR3 length: 16 amino acids. Germline CDR1 is LNHNV and CDR2 is YYDKDF (reference sequence). J gave up 0 bases and V 3 bases, and 8 bases lay outside the gene matches. CDR3 sequence: CATSRSSRGISYEQYF. For the CDR3, the DNA is TGTGCCACCAGCAGGTCATCCAGGGGGATCTCCTACGAGCAGTACTTC.

The V and J genes are TRBV5-4 and TRBJ2-3; D gene uncertain. Trimming removed 4 bases at V and 2 bases at J, with 17 bases between. The CDR3 totals 16 residues. Germline CDR1 reads SGHNT; CDR2 reads YYREEE (reference sequence). The DNA for the CDR3 is TGTGCCAGCAGCCTTGACCCGACACGACCCACAGATACGCAGTATTTT. This translates into CASSLDPTRPTDTQYF.

The genes are TRBV7-9 and TRBJ2-1; D perhaps matches TRBD2 (5 bases). V was pared by 5 bases and J by 8 bases, with 7 bases between. The CDR3 consists of 11 residues. From germline, CDR1 is SEHNR and CDR2 FQNEAQ (reference sequence). The CDR3 sequence is CASSHSDEQFF. DNA for the CDR3: TGTGCCAGCAGCCATAGCGATGAGCAGTTCTTC. Complete variable domain (other parts from reference TRBV7-9 and TRBJ2-1): DTGVSQNPRHKITKRGQNVTFRCDPISEHNRLYWYRQTLGQGPEFLTYFQNEAQLEKSRLLSDRFSAERPKGSFSTLEIQRTEQGDSAMYLCASSHSDEQFFGPGTRLTVL.

The J gene is TRBJ1-2, the V gene TRBV4-1; 8 positions match TRBD1. Germline-derived CDR1 and CDR2 are MGHRA and YSYEKL. V lost 0 bases to trimming and J lost 8 bases; unmatched junction nucleotides: 5. The CDR3 has 14 residues. The CDR3 protein is CASSQEGRGLGYTF. DNA of the CDR3: TGCGCCAGCAGCCAAGAAGGCAGGGGGCTGGGCTACACCTTC.

This chain joins TRBV7-2 and TRBJ1-1; 9 bases line up with TRBD1. This CDR3 spans 16 amino acids. J was trimmed by 0 bases and V by 5 bases; bases with no gene match: 7. CDR1 is SGHTA, CDR2 FQGNSA, per germline. The CDR3 region has the DNA TGTGCCAGCAGCCGGGACAGGGTTGGTTTGAACACTGAAGCTTTCTTT. Its translation: CASSRDRVGLNTEAFF.

The chain recombines TRBV7-2 with TRBJ1-5, with a tentative D call TRBD1 (5 bases). The length of the CDR3 is 15 residues. Trimming removed 5 bases at V and 1 base at J, with 12 bases between. The germline V gene has CDR1 SGHTA and CDR2 FQGNSA. The CDR3 DNA is TGTGCCAGCAGCCCATGGGGGGACAGCAATCAGCCCCAGCATTTT. As protein: CASSPWGDSNQPQHF.

The rearrangement uses TRBV29-1 and TRBJ1-1; 7 nucleotides agree with TRBD1. The CDR3 contains 13 residues. After removal of 1 base from V and 5 bases from J, the junction contained 4 bases not matched to a gene. The germline gives CDR1 SQVTM, CDR2 ANQGSEA. CDR3 coding DNA: TGCAGCGTTGAAGGGCGCAGGGGGACTGAAGCTTTCTTT. It yields the protein CSVEGRRGTEAFF.

The J gene is TRBJ2-1, the V gene TRBV5-5; 8 bases agree with TRBD2. This CDR3 is built from 15 residues. From germline, CDR1 is SGHKS and CDR2 YYEKEE (reference sequence). Losses at the gene ends were 2 bases for V and 4 bases for J; bases not matched to a gene: 5. Here the CDR3 DNA reads TGTGCCAGCAGCTTCGCCGGGACTAGGTACAATGAGCAGTTCTTC. This codes for CASSFAGTRYNEQFF. Variable domain in full (rest from reference TRBV5-5 and TRBJ2-1): DAGVTQSPTHLIKTRGQQVTLRCSPISGHKSVSWYQQVLGQGPQFIFQYYEKEERGRGNFPDRFSARQFPNYSSELNVNALLLGDSALYLCASSFAGTRYNEQFFGPGTRLTVL.

This chain uses TRBV5-1 with TRBJ1-2; tentative D call: TRBD1 (5 bases). CDR3 length equals 14 residues. With 4 bases removed from V and 4 bases from J, the gap between germline ends came to 14 bases. The germline gives CDR1 SGHRS, CDR2 YFSETQ. The CDR3 here is CASSPTGVGYGYTF. The CDR3 region has the DNA TGCGCCAGCAGCCCCACAGGCGTTGGCTATGGCTACACCTTC.

The chain is built from TRBV27 and TRBJ1-1, with D unclear. V gave up 8 bases and J gave up 3 bases, with 19 bases separating them. The CDR3 runs to 15 residues. Germline values: CDR1 MNHEY, CDR2 SMNVEV (reference sequence). The chain's CDR3 is CASLPYPGVDTEAFF. In nucleotides, the CDR3 is TGTGCCAGCCTCCCCTACCCCGGGGTGGACACTGAAGCTTTCTTT.

The chain couples TRBV18 to TRBJ2-5; the match to TRBD2 covers 8 bases. Germline V CDR1 and CDR2: KGHSH, LQKENI. CDR3 length: 15 amino acids. V dropped 4 bases and J dropped 3; count of bases not matched to a gene: 7. The CDR3 DNA reads TGTGCCAGCTCACTCGGACTAGCAGACAAAGAGACCCAGTACTTC. It translates to CASSLGLADKETQYF.

This clone was seen a few times. V is TRBV13 and J is TRBJ2-2; 7 nucleotides match TRBD1. The CDR3 has 18 amino acids. The germline CDR1 and CDR2 sequences are PRHDT and FYEKMQ (reference sequence). V gave up 0 bases and J gave up 1 base; unmatched junction bases: 8. CDR3 amino acids: CASSLGEWTGKNTGELFF. The CDR3 DNA follows: TGTGCCAGCAGCTTAGGCGAGTGGACAGGAAAGAACACCGGGGAGCTGTTTTTT.

This rearrangement joins TRBV19 to TRBJ2-7; possible D gene TRBD2, 5 bases. This CDR3 comprises 14 residues. V shed 5 bases and J shed 0 bases, with 11 bases lying between them. The V gene's germline CDR1 is LNHDA and CDR2 SQIVND (reference sequence). CDR3 sequence reads: CASSSPGYSYEQYF. The CDR3 nucleotides read TGTGCCAGTAGTTCTCCGGGGTACTCCTACGAGCAGTACTTC.